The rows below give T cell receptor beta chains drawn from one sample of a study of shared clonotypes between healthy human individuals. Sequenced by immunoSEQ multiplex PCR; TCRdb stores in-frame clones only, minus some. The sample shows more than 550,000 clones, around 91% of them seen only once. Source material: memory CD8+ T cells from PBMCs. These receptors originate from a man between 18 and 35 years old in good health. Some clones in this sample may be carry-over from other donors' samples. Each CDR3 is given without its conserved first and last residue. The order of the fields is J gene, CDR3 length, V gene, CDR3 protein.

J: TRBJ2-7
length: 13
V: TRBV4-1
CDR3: ASSHVGQAAYEQY

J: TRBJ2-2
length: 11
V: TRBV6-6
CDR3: ASSYVRTGELF

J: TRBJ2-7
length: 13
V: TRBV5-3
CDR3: ARSLRGDRTYEQY

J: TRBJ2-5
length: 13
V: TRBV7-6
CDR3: ASSPPDREEETQY

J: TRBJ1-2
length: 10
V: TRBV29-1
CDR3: SVERSNYGYT

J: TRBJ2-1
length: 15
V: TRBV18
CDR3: ASSPSQLAGVHGEQF

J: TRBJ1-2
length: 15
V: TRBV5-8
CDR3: ASSLSTTNLAIDGYT

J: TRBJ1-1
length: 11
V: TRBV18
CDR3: ASSPPSGTEAF

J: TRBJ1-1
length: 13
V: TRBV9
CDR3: ASSHSTGANTEAF

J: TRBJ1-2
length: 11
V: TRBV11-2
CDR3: ASSFQGNYGYT

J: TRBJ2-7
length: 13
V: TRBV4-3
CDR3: ASSQDLASVYEQY

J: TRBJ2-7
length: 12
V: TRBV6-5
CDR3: ASRWSMGWNEQY

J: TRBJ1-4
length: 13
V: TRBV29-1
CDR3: SVLPPGEVGEKLF

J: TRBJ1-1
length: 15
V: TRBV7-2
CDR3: ASSQSSRRGLYTEAF

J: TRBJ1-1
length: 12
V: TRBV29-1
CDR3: SVEVARGYTEAF

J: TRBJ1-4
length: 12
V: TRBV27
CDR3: ASSPPGLVEKLF

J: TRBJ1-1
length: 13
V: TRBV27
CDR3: ASRFLRGKGAEAF

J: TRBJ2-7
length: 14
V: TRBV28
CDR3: ASSLSIAGSSYEQY

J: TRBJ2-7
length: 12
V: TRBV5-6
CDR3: ASSLGSGVYEQY